The rows below give T cell receptor beta chains drawn from one sample of a study of T cell repertoires in cytomegalovirus infection. MiXCR was run by TCRdb on the reads, yielding one entry per CDR3 protein. The sample has a few hundred thousand distinct CDR3 sequences, roughly 10% seen once. Sequenced input: PBMCs. All receptors come from a human donor in good health (CMV status not recorded). Some clones in this sample may be carry-over from other donors' samples. Both conserved end residues are part of each CDR3. A D gene is named only where the DNA matches it firmly. Clone size appears in some rows only: once, few, many, or a class for an expanded clone.

v_gene: TRBV7-2; d_gene: TRBD2; abundance: many; j_gene: TRBJ2-7; CDR3nt: TGTGCCAGCAGCTTAGGAGCGGGGGTAAACGAGCAGTACTTC; CDR3aa: CASSLGAGVNEQYF
v_gene: TRBV28; d_gene: .; abundance: few; j_gene: TRBJ1-5; CDR3nt: TGTGCCAGCAGACAACCGAATCAGCCCCAGCATTTT; CDR3aa: CASRQPNQPQHF
v_gene: TRBV28; d_gene: .; abundance: few; j_gene: TRBJ1-1; CDR3nt: TGTGCCAGCAGCCAGGGAGGGGGGGTTAAAGAGGAAGCTTTCTTT; CDR3aa: CASSQGGGVKEEAFF
v_gene: TRBV6-4; d_gene: TRBD2; abundance: few; j_gene: TRBJ2-1; CDR3nt: TGTGCCAGCAGTGACTCGAATGAGCGGGGGACTGAGCAGTTCTTC; CDR3aa: CASSDSNERGTEQFF
v_gene: TRBV30; d_gene: .; abundance: many; j_gene: TRBJ1-1; CDR3nt: TGTGCCTGGAGACCCTCGGACACAGACTCTGGTGAAGCTTTCTTT; CDR3aa: CAWRPSDTDSGEAFF
v_gene: TRBV12-3/TRBV12-4; d_gene: .; abundance: .; j_gene: TRBJ1-1; CDR3nt: TGTGCCAGCAGTCGGGCTAACGGAGCTTTCTTT; CDR3aa: CASSRANGAFF
v_gene: TRBV12-3/TRBV12-4; d_gene: .; abundance: many; j_gene: TRBJ1-5; CDR3nt: TGTGCCAGCAGACGGACAGTAAATCAGCCCCAGCATTTT; CDR3aa: CASRRTVNQPQHF
v_gene: TRBV3-1; d_gene: TRBD2; abundance: few; j_gene: TRBJ2-1; CDR3nt: TGTGCCAGCAGCCAAGTTCTGAAGAGGGGGACTAGCGGCGACTACAATGAGCAGTTCTTC; CDR3aa: CASSQVLKRGTSGDYNEQFF
v_gene: TRBV6-6; d_gene: .; abundance: .; j_gene: TRBJ2-1; CDR3nt: TGTGCCAGCAGTTACCCCTTGGCTAGCGCCCTAGGGAATGAGCAGTTCTTC; CDR3aa: CASSYPLASALGNEQFF
v_gene: TRBV20-1; d_gene: TRBD1; abundance: few; j_gene: TRBJ1-2; CDR3nt: TGCAGTGCTAGTAGGGGACAGGGAACCCTCCCGAGCTATGGCTACACCTTC; CDR3aa: CSASRGQGTLPSYGYTF
v_gene: TRBV12-3/TRBV12-4; d_gene: .; abundance: .; j_gene: TRBJ1-1; CDR3nt: TGTGCCAGCAGTCCGAAGACTGAAGCTTTCTTT; CDR3aa: CASSPKTEAFF
v_gene: TRBV6-2/TRBV6-3; d_gene: .; abundance: many; j_gene: TRBJ2-7; CDR3nt: TGTGCCAGCAGTTACTTCGGAAACGAGCAGTACTTC; CDR3aa: CASSYFGNEQYF
v_gene: TRBV7-9; d_gene: .; abundance: many; j_gene: TRBJ2-2; CDR3nt: TGTGCCAGCAGCCCAAGGGGGAACACCGGGGAGCTGTTTTTT; CDR3aa: CASSPRGNTGELFF
v_gene: TRBV7-6; d_gene: TRBD2; abundance: few; j_gene: TRBJ2-1; CDR3nt: TGTGCCAGCAGAATAGGAACTAGCGGGATTTTTGAGCAGTTCTTC; CDR3aa: CASRIGTSGIFEQFF
v_gene: TRBV4-3; d_gene: TRBD1; abundance: .; j_gene: TRBJ1-2; CDR3nt: TGCGCCAGCAGCCAAGCTAAGGCAGGGGGCGGTAACTATGGCTACACCTTC; CDR3aa: CASSQAKAGGGNYGYTF
v_gene: TRBV28; d_gene: .; abundance: .; j_gene: TRBJ2-7; CDR3nt: TGTGCCAGCAGTCTCCTGACAGGTGACACTTACGAGCAGTACTTC; CDR3aa: CASSLLTGDTYEQYF
v_gene: TRBV6-1; d_gene: TRBD1; abundance: many; j_gene: TRBJ1-5; CDR3nt: TGTGCCAGCAGTTCCGGGACAGGGACGTCGGGTCAGCCCCAGCATTTT; CDR3aa: CASSSGTGTSGQPQHF
v_gene: TRBV7-2; d_gene: TRBD1; abundance: many; j_gene: TRBJ2-3; CDR3nt: TGTGCCAGCAGCGCCCCCGGGACAGGGAGCAGGCATACGCAGTATTTT; CDR3aa: CASSAPGTGSRHTQYF
v_gene: TRBV7-9; d_gene: TRBD1; abundance: .; j_gene: TRBJ1-4; CDR3nt: TGTGCCAGCAGCTCACAGGGGGCTTTTACAACTAATGAAAAACTGTTTTTT; CDR3aa: CASSSQGAFTTNEKLFF
v_gene: TRBV11-2; d_gene: TRBD1; abundance: .; j_gene: TRBJ2-7; CDR3nt: TGTGCCAGCAACTTACACACGGGACAGGGGCGAGAGCAGTACTTC; CDR3aa: CASNLHTGQGREQYF
v_gene: TRBV7-2; d_gene: .; abundance: many; j_gene: TRBJ2-7; CDR3nt: TGTGCCAGCAGCTTAGCCGGGACCCCAGAGCAGTACTTC; CDR3aa: CASSLAGTPEQYF
v_gene: TRBV12-3/TRBV12-4; d_gene: .; abundance: many; j_gene: TRBJ1-1; CDR3nt: TGTGCCAGCAGTTTGGTCGCGGTGAACACTGAAGCTTTCTTT; CDR3aa: CASSLVAVNTEAFF
v_gene: TRBV7-2; d_gene: .; abundance: many; j_gene: TRBJ1-4; CDR3nt: TGTGCCAGCAGCTTAGGGGTATGGGGGACGGACGAAAAACTGTTTTTT; CDR3aa: CASSLGVWGTDEKLFF
v_gene: TRBV7-2; d_gene: .; abundance: many; j_gene: TRBJ2-6; CDR3nt: TGTGCCAGCAGCTTAGCAGGGCAGGGTTTCTCTGGGGCCAACGTCCTGACTTTC; CDR3aa: CASSLAGQGFSGANVLTF
v_gene: TRBV7-6; d_gene: TRBD2; abundance: many; j_gene: TRBJ2-3; CDR3nt: TGTGCCAGCAGCCCGGGGGGGGAAGATACGCAGTATTTT; CDR3aa: CASSPGGEDTQYF
v_gene: TRBV4-1; d_gene: .; abundance: few; j_gene: TRBJ2-3; CDR3nt: TGCGCCAGCAGCCAAGAGGGTCCGGGGAGGAACCCGCAGTATTTT; CDR3aa: CASSQEGPGRNPQYF
v_gene: TRBV6-2/TRBV6-3; d_gene: TRBD1; abundance: few; j_gene: TRBJ2-3; CDR3nt: TGTGCCAGCGGAAGGACAGGGGCAACAGATACGCAGTATTTT; CDR3aa: CASGRTGATDTQYF
v_gene: TRBV7-2; d_gene: .; abundance: few; j_gene: TRBJ2-7; CDR3nt: TGTGCCAGCAGCTTATTGGGTAGCGCCACACCCTACGAGCAGTACTTC; CDR3aa: CASSLLGSATPYEQYF
v_gene: TRBV7-2; d_gene: TRBD2; abundance: many; j_gene: TRBJ2-2; CDR3nt: TGTGCCAGCAGCCGAGAGGGAGGGTTCGCCGGGGAGCTGTTTTTT; CDR3aa: CASSREGGFAGELFF
v_gene: TRBV18; d_gene: TRBD1; abundance: .; j_gene: TRBJ1-1; CDR3nt: TGTGCCAGCTCACCACCGGGAGACAGGGGTTCTAAGAACACTGAAGCTTTCTTT; CDR3aa: CASSPPGDRGSKNTEAFF
v_gene: TRBV15; d_gene: .; abundance: .; j_gene: TRBJ1-1; CDR3nt: TGTGCCACCAGCAGACAAGTAACGAACACTGAAGCTTTCTTT; CDR3aa: CATSRQVTNTEAFF
v_gene: TRBV7-2; d_gene: TRBD2; abundance: many; j_gene: TRBJ2-7; CDR3nt: TGTGCCAGCAGCTTGACTAGCCTGGCGGGGGAGCAGTACTTC; CDR3aa: CASSLTSLAGEQYF
v_gene: TRBV4-1; d_gene: TRBD1; abundance: .; j_gene: TRBJ1-1; CDR3nt: TGCGCCAGCAGCCAAGAAAAGAGACAGGGGGGCACTGAAGCTTTCTTT; CDR3aa: CASSQEKRQGGTEAFF
v_gene: TRBV19; d_gene: TRBD1; abundance: few; j_gene: TRBJ1-6; CDR3nt: TGTGCCAGTAGTATAGCGGACAGGGGGCGTTCACCCCTCCACTTT; CDR3aa: CASSIADRGRSPLHF
v_gene: TRBV12-3/TRBV12-4; d_gene: TRBD1; abundance: few; j_gene: TRBJ2-5; CDR3nt: TGTGCCAGCAGTTGGGGGACAGGCGCCCAAGAGACCCAGTACTTC; CDR3aa: CASSWGTGAQETQYF
v_gene: TRBV19; d_gene: TRBD2; abundance: many; j_gene: TRBJ2-7; CDR3nt: TGTGCCAGTAGACCGGGGACTAGCGGTTCCTACGAGCAGTACTTC; CDR3aa: CASRPGTSGSYEQYF
v_gene: TRBV7-9; d_gene: .; abundance: few; j_gene: TRBJ1-3; CDR3nt: TGTGCCAGCAGCACCAGACAGGGAAACACCATATATTTT; CDR3aa: CASSTRQGNTIYF
v_gene: TRBV6-2/TRBV6-3; d_gene: .; abundance: many; j_gene: TRBJ1-5; CDR3nt: TGTGCCCACGCTCCACGCGGTACGAATCAGCCCCAGCATTTT; CDR3aa: CAHAPRGTNQPQHF
v_gene: TRBV10-3; d_gene: .; abundance: .; j_gene: TRBJ2-7; CDR3nt: TGTGCCATCAGTGAAGGCCAGGGGACCTACGAGCAGTACTTC; CDR3aa: CAISEGQGTYEQYF
v_gene: TRBV12-3/TRBV12-4; d_gene: TRBD1; abundance: many; j_gene: TRBJ2-1; CDR3nt: TGTGCCAGCAGCCTAAAGACAGGGGGCAATGAGCAGTTCTTC; CDR3aa: CASSLKTGGNEQFF
v_gene: TRBV7-2; d_gene: TRBD1; abundance: many; j_gene: TRBJ1-1; CDR3nt: TGTGCCAGCAGCCTAAGACAGGGAAGCACTGAAGCTTTCTTT; CDR3aa: CASSLRQGSTEAFF
v_gene: TRBV2; d_gene: TRBD2; abundance: few; j_gene: TRBJ2-7; CDR3nt: TGTGCCAGCAGTGAAGCGCTTGCGGGAGATAACGAGCAGTACTTC; CDR3aa: CASSEALAGDNEQYF
v_gene: TRBV12-5; d_gene: TRBD1; abundance: few; j_gene: TRBJ2-7; CDR3nt: TGTGCTAGTGCTCGCCCGGGACAGGTTGGCAACGAGCAGTACTTC; CDR3aa: CASARPGQVGNEQYF
v_gene: TRBV28; d_gene: .; abundance: .; j_gene: TRBJ1-4; CDR3nt: TGTGCCAGCAGTCCTACAGGGAGGGATGAAAAACTGTTTTTT; CDR3aa: CASSPTGRDEKLFF
v_gene: TRBV5-5; d_gene: TRBD1; abundance: many; j_gene: TRBJ1-5; CDR3nt: TGTGCCAGCAGCTTCCAGGGGGCTCGCAATCAGCCCCAGCATTTT; CDR3aa: CASSFQGARNQPQHF
v_gene: TRBV7-2; d_gene: .; abundance: many; j_gene: TRBJ1-2; CDR3nt: TGTGCCAGCAGCTCGGGACGAAGAGGCTACACCTTC; CDR3aa: CASSSGRRGYTF
v_gene: TRBV19; d_gene: TRBD1; abundance: few; j_gene: TRBJ1-1; CDR3nt: TGTGCCAGTAGGCCCCCGGGACAGGGGAACACTGAAGCTTTCTTT; CDR3aa: CASRPPGQGNTEAFF
v_gene: TRBV19; d_gene: .; abundance: .; j_gene: TRBJ2-7; CDR3nt: TGTGCCAGTAGTCCCCGGGACCTTTTGTCCCACGAGCAGTACTTC; CDR3aa: CASSPRDLLSHEQYF
v_gene: TRBV7-2; d_gene: .; abundance: many; j_gene: TRBJ2-7; CDR3nt: TGTGCCAGCAGCTTAGGCCTGTGGGAGCAGTACTTC; CDR3aa: CASSLGLWEQYF
v_gene: TRBV4-3; d_gene: .; abundance: many; j_gene: TRBJ2-3; CDR3nt: TGCGCCAGCAGCCAAGATGGGCCGGAGACCACAGATACGCAGTATTTT; CDR3aa: CASSQDGPETTDTQYF
v_gene: TRBV6-2/TRBV6-3; d_gene: .; abundance: few; j_gene: TRBJ2-1; CDR3nt: TGTGCCAGCAGTCAGACCTACAATGAGCAGTTCTTC; CDR3aa: CASSQTYNEQFF
v_gene: TRBV20-1; d_gene: .; abundance: many; j_gene: TRBJ2-5; CDR3nt: TGCAGTGCTTGGGGGGCAGTTCAAGAGACCCAGTACTTC; CDR3aa: CSAWGAVQETQYF
v_gene: TRBV10-3; d_gene: .; abundance: many; j_gene: TRBJ1-1; CDR3nt: TGTGCCATCAGTGTGGGGACAAACACTGAAGCTTTCTTT; CDR3aa: CAISVGTNTEAFF
v_gene: TRBV7-2; d_gene: .; abundance: .; j_gene: TRBJ1-5; CDR3nt: TGTGCCAGCAGCTTAGGGGCCCGATCGGGCAATCAGCCCCAGCATTTT; CDR3aa: CASSLGARSGNQPQHF
v_gene: TRBV5-4; d_gene: TRBD2; abundance: many; j_gene: TRBJ2-7; CDR3nt: TGTGCCAGCAGCCCCGGGGGACTATCTAGCTCCTACGAGCAGTACTTC; CDR3aa: CASSPGGLSSSYEQYF
v_gene: TRBV19; d_gene: TRBD2; abundance: many; j_gene: TRBJ2-1; CDR3nt: TGTGCCAGTAGTAGAGGGACTAGCGGGGGTAATGAGCAGTTCTTC; CDR3aa: CASSRGTSGGNEQFF
v_gene: TRBV7-2; d_gene: .; abundance: many; j_gene: TRBJ2-2; CDR3nt: TGTGCCAGCAGCTTATATCCCGGGGAGCTGTTTTTT; CDR3aa: CASSLYPGELFF